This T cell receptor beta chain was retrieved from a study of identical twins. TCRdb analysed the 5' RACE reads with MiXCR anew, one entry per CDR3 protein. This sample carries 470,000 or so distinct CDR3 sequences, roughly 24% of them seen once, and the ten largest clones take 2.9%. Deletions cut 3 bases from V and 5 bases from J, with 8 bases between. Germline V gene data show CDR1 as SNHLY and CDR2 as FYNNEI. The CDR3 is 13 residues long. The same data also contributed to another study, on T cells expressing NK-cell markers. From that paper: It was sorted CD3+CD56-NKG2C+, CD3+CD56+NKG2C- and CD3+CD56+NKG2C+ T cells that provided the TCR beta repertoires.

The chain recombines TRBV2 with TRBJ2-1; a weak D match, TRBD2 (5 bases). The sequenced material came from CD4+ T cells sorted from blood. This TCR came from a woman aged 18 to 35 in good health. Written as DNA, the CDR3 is TGTGCCAGCAGTGAGGTGGGAGACAATGAGCAGTTCTTC. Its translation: CASSEVGDNEQFF. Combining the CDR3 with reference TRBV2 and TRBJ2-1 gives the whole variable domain EPEVTQTPSHQVTQMGQEVILRCVPISNHLYFYWYRQILGQKVEFLVSFYNNEISEKSEIFDDQFSVERPDGSNFTLKIRSTKLEDSAMYFCASSEVGDNEQFFGPGTRLTVL.